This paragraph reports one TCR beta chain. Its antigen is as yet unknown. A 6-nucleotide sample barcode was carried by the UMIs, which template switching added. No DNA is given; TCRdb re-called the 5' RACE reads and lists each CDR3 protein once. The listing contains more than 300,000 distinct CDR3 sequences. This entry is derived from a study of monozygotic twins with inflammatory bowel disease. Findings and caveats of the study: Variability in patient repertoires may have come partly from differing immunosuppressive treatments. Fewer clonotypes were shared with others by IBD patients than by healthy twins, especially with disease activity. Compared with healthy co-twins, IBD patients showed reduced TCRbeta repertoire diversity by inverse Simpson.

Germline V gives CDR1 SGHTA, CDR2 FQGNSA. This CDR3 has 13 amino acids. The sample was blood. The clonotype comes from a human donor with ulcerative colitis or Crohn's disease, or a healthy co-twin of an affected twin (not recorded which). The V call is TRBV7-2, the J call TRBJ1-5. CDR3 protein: CASSLAQAGTQHF.